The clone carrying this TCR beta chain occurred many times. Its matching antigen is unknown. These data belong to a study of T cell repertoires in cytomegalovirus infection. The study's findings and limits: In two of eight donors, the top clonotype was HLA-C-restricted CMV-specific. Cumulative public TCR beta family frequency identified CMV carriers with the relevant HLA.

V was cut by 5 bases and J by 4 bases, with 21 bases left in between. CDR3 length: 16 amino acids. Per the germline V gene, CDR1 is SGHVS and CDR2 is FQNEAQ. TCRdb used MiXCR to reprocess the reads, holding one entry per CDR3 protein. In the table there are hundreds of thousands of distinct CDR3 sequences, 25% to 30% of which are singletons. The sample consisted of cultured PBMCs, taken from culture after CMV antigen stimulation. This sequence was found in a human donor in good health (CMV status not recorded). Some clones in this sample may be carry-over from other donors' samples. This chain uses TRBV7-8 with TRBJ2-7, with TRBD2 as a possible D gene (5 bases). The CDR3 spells CASSPETRTGIYEQYF. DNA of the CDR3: TGTGCCAGCAGCCCGGAGACACGGACGGGAATATACGAGCAGTACTTC.